This T cell receptor beta chain stems from a study of T cell repertoires in cytomegalovirus infection. TCRdb re-analysed the reads in MiXCR, keeping a single row per CDR3 protein. Seen here are some 310,000 distinct CDR3 sequences, 20% to 25% observed once, and the top ten hold 10% to 15%. With regard to this clonotype: The antigen remains unidentified.

CDR3 length equals 13 residues. Germline V gene lookup returns CDR1 MNHEY and CDR2 SVGEGT. Trimming removed 2 bases from V and 7 bases from J, with 11 bases in between. Whole-study findings and limits: The response measured ex vivo was dominated by TCR beta clonotypes (HLA-C-restricted and CMV-specific).

Material: cultured PBMCs, obtained from culture after CMV antigen stimulation. The clonotype comes from a human donor in good health (CMV status not recorded). Some clones in this sample may be carry-over from other donors' samples. The chain carries TRBV6-2 or TRBV6-3 and TRBJ2-5; possible D gene TRBD1, 5 bases. For the CDR3, the DNA is TGTGCCAGCAGTTACGGGGCCCCACGGACCCAGTACTTC. As protein: CASSYGAPRTQYF.